The 25 T cell receptor beta chains below were found in one sample sequenced in a study of blood T cell repertoires in COVID-19. Repertoires were generated with immunoSEQ multiplex PCR, while TCRdb's copy carries only in-frame clones and drops some. The sample records some 150,000 clones, just under 85% being singletons. Material for sequencing was PBMCs or T cells enriched from blood (not recorded which). Every receptor here comes from a man aged 50 to 59 who had recovered from COVID-19.

The V call is TRBV19, the J call TRBJ1-2; 9 positions match TRBD1. Per germline, CDR1 LNHDA and CDR2 SQIVND (reference sequence). The trim removed 10 bases at V and 8 bases at J, leaving 11 bases unmatched. The CDR3 length is 13 residues. The CDR3 nucleotides are TGTGCCACCTCCGGACAGGGGATCTACGGCTACACCTTC. As protein: CATSGQGIYGYTF.

CDR3 loop: CASSVSGNSPLHF. The CDR3 bases are TGTGCCAGCAGCGTGTCCGGTAATTCACCCCTCCACTTT. The V and J genes are TRBV9 and TRBJ1-6, with D uncertain. V lost 2 bases to trimming and J lost 6 bases, with 6 bases between them. There are 13 residues in the CDR3. The germline CDR1 and CDR2 sequences are SGDLS and YYNGEE.

The DNA for the CDR3 is TGTGCCAGCAGCGTAGTGGGACAGGGCACAGATACGCAGTATTTT. Its protein product is CASSVVGQGTDTQYF. The V call is TRBV9, the J call TRBJ2-3; 8 bases align to TRBD1. CDR1 is SGDLS and CDR2 is YYNGEE in the germline V gene. This CDR3 is 15 amino acids long. V was pared by 0 bases and J by 1 base, with 1 base of the junction left unmatched.

This sequence joins TRBV27 and TRBJ1-6; 7 bases are shared with TRBD1. This CDR3 is 14 amino acids long. V lost 4 bases and J lost 7; bases outside the gene matches: 4. Germline-derived CDR1 and CDR2 are MNHEY and SMNVEV (reference sequence). The CDR3 loop is CASSSTGMNSPLHF. CDR3 DNA: TGTGCCAGCAGTTCGACAGGGATGAATTCACCCCTCCACTTT.

This rearrangement joins TRBV18 to TRBJ2-4, with 15 nucleotides matching TRBD2. Looked up from germline, CDR1 is KGHSH and CDR2 is LQKENI. V lost 3 bases, J lost 13 bases, and 4 bases stayed unmatched. The CDR3 extends over 14 amino acids. CDR3 region: CASSPPGLAGGQYF. In DNA, the CDR3 is TGTGCCAGCTCACCCCCGGGACTAGCGGGGGGACAGTACTTC.

The V call is TRBV9, the J call TRBJ2-7, with 7 bases identical to TRBD2. Unmatched junction bases numbered 6, after V lost 4 bases and J lost 5 bases. CDR1 SGDLS and CDR2 YYNGEE come from the germline V gene. This CDR3 region has 13 residues. The CDR3 region has the DNA TGTGCCAGCAGCCCGCGGGGGAGGGACGAGCAGTACTTC. Translation: CASSPRGRDEQYF.

Only one count was recorded for this clone. The chain links TRBV5-1 to TRBJ2-1; 8 nucleotides agree with TRBD2. V shed 4 bases, J shed 1 base, and the junction held 7 bases outside the gene matches. Germline V lookup: CDR1 SGHRS, CDR2 YFSETQ. The CDR3 is made up of 16 amino acids. The CDR3 protein is CASSREGTPSYNEQFF. The CDR3 DNA is TGCGCCAGCAGCCGGGAGGGGACGCCTTCCTACAATGAGCAGTTCTTC.

This chain uses TRBV5-1 with TRBJ2-5, with 7 bases identical to TRBD1. The CDR3 is 14 amino acids. J was trimmed by 5 bases and V by 5 bases; bases with no gene match: 9. From germline, CDR1 is SGHRS and CDR2 YFSETQ. As DNA, the CDR3 is TGCGCCAGCAGATTTACAGGGGTAAGGGAGACCCAGTACTTC. Amino acid sequence: CASRFTGVRETQYF.

This clone was detected a few times. This sequence joins TRBV19 and TRBJ1-1, with a possible D match to TRBD1 (5 bases). Germline CDR1 and CDR2: LNHDA and SQIVND (reference sequence). V lost 4 bases and J 3 bases, leaving 9 bases between the germline ends. The CDR3 covers 13 residues. The CDR3 coding sequence is TGTGCCAGTAGTACCCAGGGTCACACTGAAGCTTTCTTT. This translates into CASSTQGHTEAFF. The full variable domain, completed using reference TRBV19 and TRBJ1-1, is DGGITQSPKYLFRKEGQNVTLSCEQNLNHDAMYWYRQDPGQGLRLIYYSQIVNDFQKGDIAEGYSVSREKKESFPLTVTSAQKNPTAFYLCASSTQGHTEAFFGQGTRLTVV.

V usage is TRBV15 and J usage is TRBJ1-1; D unclear. The CDR3 is 14 residues long. Germline V gene sequence: CDR1 LNHNV, CDR2 YYDKDF (reference sequence). Trimming took 0 bases from V and 3 from J, leaving 8 bases between them. The DNA for the CDR3 is TGTGCCACCAGCAGAGATCCCGGGTACACTGAAGCTTTCTTT. It specifies CATSRDPGYTEAFF. Combining the CDR3 with reference TRBV15 and TRBJ1-1 gives the whole variable domain DAMVIQNPRYQVTQFGKPVTLSCSQTLNHNVMYWYQQKSSQAPKLLFHYYDKDFNNEADTPDNFQSRRPNTSFCFLDIRSPGLGDTAMYLCATSRDPGYTEAFFGQGTRLTVV.

In DNA, the CDR3 is TGTGCCTGGAGTGGAGGGGGCGCGGGATCTGGAAACACCATATATTTT. Translation gives CAWSGGGAGSGNTIYF. The V and J genes are TRBV30 and TRBJ1-3, with 7 bases identical to TRBD1. The CDR3 is 16 amino acids. Germline loops: CDR1 GTSNPN, CDR2 SVGIG (reference sequence). Trimming removed 1 base from V and 1 base from J; junction bases left unmatched: 7.

The chain is built from TRBV18 and TRBJ2-2, with 8 bases that match TRBD1. The CDR3 runs 17 residues. V shed 3 bases and J 0 bases; nucleotides not matched to a gene: 6. Germline loops: CDR1 KGHSH, CDR2 LQKENI. CDR3 nucleotide sequence: TGTGCCAGCTCACCCAATGCGGGACAGGCGAACACCGGGGAGCTGTTTTTT. Translating it yields CASSPNAGQANTGELFF.

The V and J genes are TRBV27 and TRBJ2-1; possibly TRBD2 for D (6 bases). Germline CDR1 is MNHEY and CDR2 is SMNVEV (reference sequence). The germline V and J ends were trimmed by 4 bases and 8 bases, with 9 bases remaining between them. CDR3 length equals 12 residues. CDR3 nucleotides: TGTGCCAGCAGTTGGACGGGGGATGAGCAGTTCTTC. It translates to CASSWTGDEQFF.

The chain couples TRBV5-1 to TRBJ2-3; D perhaps matches TRBD2 (5 bases). There are 16 residues in the CDR3. The V end lost 2 bases, the J end lost 0 bases, and 13 bases lay between the germline ends. CDR1 SGHRS and CDR2 YFSETQ come from the germline V gene. CDR3 DNA sequence: TGCGCCAGCAGCTTAAGCGGCGGACCCAGCACAGATACGCAGTATTTT. This encodes CASSLSGGPSTDTQYF.

The rearrangement links TRBV7-3 to TRBJ1-5; no clear D gene. The CDR3 consists of 17 residues. The germline V gene encodes CDR1 SGHTA and CDR2 FQGTGA. Trimming shortened V by 0 bases and J by 5 bases, and 17 bases separated the two germline ends. CDR3 nucleotides: TGTGCCAGCAGCTTAACTACGCTGGGAGGTTGGGATCAGCCCCAGCATTTT. Its translation: CASSLTTLGGWDQPQHF.

This sequence joins TRBV18 and TRBJ2-7, with D unresolved. The V gene lost 5 bases and the J gene lost 4 bases, with 9 bases spanning the gap. CDR1 and CDR2 from the germline V gene are KGHSH and LQKENI. The CDR3 is 12 residues long. In DNA, the CDR3 is TGTGCCAGCTCAGTTACAGAGTACGAGCAGTACTTC. As protein: CASSVTEYEQYF. Full variable domain (outside the CDR3, taken from reference TRBV18 and TRBJ2-7): NAGVMQNPRHLVRRRGQEARLRCSPMKGHSHVYWYRQLPEEGLKFMVYLQKENIIDESGMPKERFSAEFPKEGPSILRIQQVVRGDSAAYFCASSVTEYEQYFGPGTRLTVT.

The chain uses TRBV27 and TRBJ1-2; 9 bases fit TRBD1. CDR3 length: 13 amino acids. Germline V gene lookup returns CDR1 MNHEY and CDR2 SMNVEV (reference sequence). The junction had 0 bases not matched to a gene; V was cut back by 3 bases and J by 4 bases. CDR3 nucleotides: TGTGCCAGCAGTTTGGACAGGGGCTATGGCTACACCTTC. Protein sequence: CASSLDRGYGYTF.

The chain couples TRBV11-2 to TRBJ1-5, with TRBD1 matching 7 bases. There are 15 residues in the CDR3. Trimming removed 6 bases from V and 2 bases from J; junction bases left unmatched: 7. CDR1 and CDR2 (germline): SGHAT, FQNNGV. The CDR3: CASRGAGQGNQPQHF. The CDR3, as DNA: TGTGCCAGCAGGGGTGCTGGACAGGGCAATCAGCCCCAGCATTTT.

The V and J genes are TRBV7-8 and TRBJ2-7; 10 bases align to TRBD1. CDR3 size: 16 residues. Germline lookup yields CDR1 SGHVS and CDR2 FQNEAQ. Trimming removed 4 bases from V and 0 bases from J; junction bases left unmatched: 6. In DNA, the CDR3 is TGTGCCAGCAGCTGGGACAGGGGACTAAGCTCCTACGAGCAGTACTTC. Protein: CASSWDRGLSSYEQYF.

The CDR3 DNA reads as TGCAGCGTTGAAGGGGGCGAGGGACTCTCGTCGTATGGCTACACCTTC. As protein: CSVEGGEGLSSYGYTF. The chain uses TRBV29-1 and TRBJ1-2, with D tentatively TRBD1 (5 bases). The germline V and J ends were trimmed by 1 base and 5 bases, with 20 bases remaining between them. Germline V gene data show CDR1 as SQVTM and CDR2 as ANQGSEA. This CDR3 has 16 residues. The full variable domain, with the rest looked up from reference TRBV29-1 and TRBJ1-2, is SAVISQKPSRDICQRGTSLTIQCQVDSQVTMMFWYRQQPGQSLTLIATANQGSEATYESGFVIDKFPISRPNLTFSTLTVSNMSPEDSSIYLCSVEGGEGLSSYGYTFGSGTRLTVV.

This chain connects TRBV4-1 to TRBJ1-1; 7 bases map to TRBD1. From germline, CDR1 is MGHRA and CDR2 YSYEKL. The CDR3 covers 15 residues. Trimming removed 5 bases from V and 1 base from J; junction bases left unmatched: 7. The DNA for the CDR3 is TGCGCCAGCAGCAACCCCGGGACAGAGAACACTGAAGCTTTCTTT. Translating gives CASSNPGTENTEAFF.

The chain carries TRBV30 and TRBJ2-7, with 9 positions matching TRBD1. CDR1 and CDR2 (germline): GTSNPN, SVGIG (reference sequence). The J segment lost 2 bases and the V segment lost 1 base, leaving 0 bases of the junction unmatched. CDR3 length: 13 amino acids. In nucleotides, the CDR3 is TGTGCCTGGAGTGGGGACAGGGCCTACGAGCAGTACTTC. Translation gives CAWSGDRAYEQYF.

The chain joins TRBV5-6 to TRBJ2-1, with 8 bases matching TRBD2. CDR3 size: 15 residues. The V gene's germline CDR1 is SGHDT and CDR2 YYEEEE. V lost 1 base and J lost 4; bases outside the gene matches: 4. The CDR3 DNA reads as TGTGCCAGCAGCTTGTATAGCGGGGCTTACAATGAGCAGTTCTTC. It translates to CASSLYSGAYNEQFF.

This clone occurred once. This chain links TRBV18 with TRBJ2-7, with 9 positions matching TRBD1. CDR3 length equals 15 residues. Per germline, CDR1 KGHSH and CDR2 LQKENI. After removal of 0 bases from V and 4 bases from J, the junction contained 4 bases not matched to a gene. Here the CDR3 DNA reads TGTGCCAGCTCACCACCGGGACAGGGTCCGTACGAGCAGTACTTC. Protein product: CASSPPGQGPYEQYF.

This chain uses TRBV27 with TRBJ2-3, with TRBD1 matching 8 bases. V was clipped by 5 bases and J by 5 bases; unmatched bases: 12. The CDR3 is made up of 16 amino acids. Germline V gene lookup returns CDR1 MNHEY and CDR2 SMNVEV (reference sequence). This chain's CDR3 is CASSRTTGTGRDTQYF. As DNA, the CDR3 is TGTGCCAGCAGTCGCACTACCGGGACAGGTAGAGATACGCAGTATTTT.